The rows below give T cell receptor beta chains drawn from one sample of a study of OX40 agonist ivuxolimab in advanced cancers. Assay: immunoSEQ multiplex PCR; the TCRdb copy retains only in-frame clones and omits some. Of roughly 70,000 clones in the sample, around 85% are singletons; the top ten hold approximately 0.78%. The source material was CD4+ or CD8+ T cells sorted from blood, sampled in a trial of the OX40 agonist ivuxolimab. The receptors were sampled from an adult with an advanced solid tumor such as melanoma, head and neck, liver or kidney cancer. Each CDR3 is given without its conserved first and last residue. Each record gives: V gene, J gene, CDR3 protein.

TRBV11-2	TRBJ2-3	ASRLAGGDTQY
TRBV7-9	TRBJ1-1	ASSSWTGSTEAF
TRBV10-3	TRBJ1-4	AISRQAGNEKLF
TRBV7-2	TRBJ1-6	ASSISGTGLASPLH
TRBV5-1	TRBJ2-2	ASSLPNTGELF
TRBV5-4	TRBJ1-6	ASSNAQGNHNSPLH
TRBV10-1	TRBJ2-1	ASSAWTSKRDGEQF
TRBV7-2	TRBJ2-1	ASSASTGGWDEQF
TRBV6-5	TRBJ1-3	ASSYSGISGNTIY
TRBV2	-	ASTVQGSNYEQY
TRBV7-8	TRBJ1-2	ASSLNPQVAYGYT
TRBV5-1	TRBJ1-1	ASSLMTGPMTTEAF
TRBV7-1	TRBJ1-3	ASSSTGGSGNTIY
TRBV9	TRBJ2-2	ASATQGAVAGELF
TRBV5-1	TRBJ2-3	ASSPGLQSTDTQY
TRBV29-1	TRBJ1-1	SVNTEYTEAF
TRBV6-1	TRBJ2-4	ATRVVGAKNIQY
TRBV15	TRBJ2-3	ATSIRGGGTDTQY
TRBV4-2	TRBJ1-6	ASSQERQGFNSPLH
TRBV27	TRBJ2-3	ASSLSVTSGRKWTDTQY
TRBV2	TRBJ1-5	ASSEARGRGQPQH
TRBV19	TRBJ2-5	ANQYRVPIQKETQY
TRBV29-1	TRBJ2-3	SVGRGESTDTQY
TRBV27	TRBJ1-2	ASGAEGIHYGYT
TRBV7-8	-	ASSLRQSFSYEQY
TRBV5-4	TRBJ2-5	ASSWGTQKETQY
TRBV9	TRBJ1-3	ASSDGPGGDGNTIY
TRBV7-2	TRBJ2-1	ASSSYTNEQF
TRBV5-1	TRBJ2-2	ASSSPDRGLPGELF
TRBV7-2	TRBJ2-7	ASSLVGGPGYEQY
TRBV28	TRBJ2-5	ASMRRDRETQY
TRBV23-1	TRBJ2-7	ASSQGRASPTRREQY